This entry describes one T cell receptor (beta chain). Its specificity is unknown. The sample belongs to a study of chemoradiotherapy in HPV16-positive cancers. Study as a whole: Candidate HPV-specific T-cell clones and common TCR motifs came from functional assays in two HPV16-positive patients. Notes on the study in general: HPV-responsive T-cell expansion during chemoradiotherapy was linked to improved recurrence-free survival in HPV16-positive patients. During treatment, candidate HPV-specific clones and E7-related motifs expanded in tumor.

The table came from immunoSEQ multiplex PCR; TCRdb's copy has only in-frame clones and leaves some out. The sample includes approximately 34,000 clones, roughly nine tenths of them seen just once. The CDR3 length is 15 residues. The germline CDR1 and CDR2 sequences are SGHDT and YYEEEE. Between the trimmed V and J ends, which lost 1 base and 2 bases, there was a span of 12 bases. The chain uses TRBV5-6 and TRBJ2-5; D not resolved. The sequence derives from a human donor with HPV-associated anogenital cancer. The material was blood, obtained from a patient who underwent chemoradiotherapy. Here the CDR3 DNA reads TGTGCCAGCAGCTTGAAGCTCAAAATACAAGAGACCCAGTACTTC. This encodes CASSLKLKIQETQYF.